Included here is one T cell receptor (beta chain) sequence, with context. Its specificity is not known. V dropped 3 bases and J dropped 4; count of bases not matched to a gene: 3. Looked up from germline, CDR1 is SGHTA and CDR2 is FQGNSA. CDR3 length equals 14 residues. This record belongs to a study of cytomegalovirus exposure and HLA in healthy donors. Study observations and caveats: An assumption of roughly uniform sequencing depth across donors underlay the presence/absence analyses. In an earlier analysis, productive rearrangement rates for most beta V segments clustered near 90% or 30%.

With 60 Vbeta and 13 Jbeta primers, the PCR was carried out. The method was immunoSEQ multiplex PCR; TCRdb's version includes in-frame clones alone and lacks a portion of them. The table records roughly 99,000 clones, 74% of them present only once. This sequence was found in a woman aged 40-49 years in good health and CMV-seropositive. V gene TRBV7-2 combines with J gene TRBJ1-5; 7 nucleotides agree with TRBD1. Sample: PBMCs. The CDR3 region has the DNA TGTGCCAGCAGCTTGGGACAGTGGAATCAGCCCCAGCATTTT. Protein sequence: CASSLGQWNQPQHF.